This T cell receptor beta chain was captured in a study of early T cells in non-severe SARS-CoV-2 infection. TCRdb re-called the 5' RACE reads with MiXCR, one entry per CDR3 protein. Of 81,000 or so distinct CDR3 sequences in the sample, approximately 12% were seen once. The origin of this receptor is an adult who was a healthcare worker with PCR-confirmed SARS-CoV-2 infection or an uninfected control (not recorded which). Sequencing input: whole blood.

The CDR3 region is CASRRTSGNINEQFF. CDR3 coding DNA: TGTGCCAGCAGGCGTACTAGCGGGAACATAAATGAGCAGTTCTTC. The V call is TRBV2, the J call TRBJ2-1, with 10 bases lining up with TRBD2. The V gene's germline CDR1 is SNHLY and CDR2 FYNNEI. The trim removed 6 bases at V and 7 bases at J, leaving 9 bases unmatched. This CDR3 region has 15 residues.